This TCR beta chain was identified during a study of T-cell reconstitution after alpha-beta-depleted transplantation in children. With 4 bases removed from V and 4 bases from J, the gap between germline ends came to 13 bases. Per germline, CDR1 MGHRA and CDR2 YSYEKL. The CDR3 is 15 residues long. Preparation of the TCRbeta library was carried out with unique molecular identifiers. Each CDR3 protein is one row after TCRdb ran MiXCR on the PCR reads. The sample gives more than 450,000 distinct CDR3 sequences, 15% to 20% of which show up once; less than 4% is in the top ten. The material was PBMCs from the stem cell graft donor, obtained from the stem cell graft. The TCR was taken from a human donor who donated a stem cell graft to a child with acute lymphoblastic leukemia. The chain employs TRBV4-1 and TRBJ1-4; the D gene is possibly TRBD1 (5 bases). The CDR3 region is CASSPGDLRNEKLFF. Here the CDR3 DNA reads TGCGCCAGCAGCCCGGGGGACCTACGTAATGAAAAACTGTTTTTT.